This T cell receptor beta chain originates from a study of T cell responses to AZD1222 COVID-19 vaccine. Broader study findings: Variant regions that are unmutated are reportedly the target of nearly half of spike-specific TCRs. Regions 160-218 and 743-854 dominated among vaccine-associated CD4 TCRs spanning spike. The donor cohort was predominantly white British with a female majority, and clonal diversity may have been underestimated.

Per germline, CDR1 SGDLS and CDR2 YYNGEE. CDR3 length: 13 residues. V was shortened by 2 bases and J by 5 bases, with 10 bases between the two germline ends. Produced via immunoSEQ multiplex PCR; TCRdb's table is partial and in-frame only. The table lists approximately 100,000 clones, about 91% of them singletons. This clone has just one count. Its antigen is currently unknown. This receptor was taken from an adult in good health. This chain uses TRBV9 with TRBJ1-1, with D uncertain. Source: peripheral blood, taken on day 0 of AZD1222 vaccination. The CDR3 DNA reads as TGTGCCAGCAGCGTTAGGTCGAGTACTGAAGCTTTCTTT. This gives the protein CASSVRSSTEAFF.